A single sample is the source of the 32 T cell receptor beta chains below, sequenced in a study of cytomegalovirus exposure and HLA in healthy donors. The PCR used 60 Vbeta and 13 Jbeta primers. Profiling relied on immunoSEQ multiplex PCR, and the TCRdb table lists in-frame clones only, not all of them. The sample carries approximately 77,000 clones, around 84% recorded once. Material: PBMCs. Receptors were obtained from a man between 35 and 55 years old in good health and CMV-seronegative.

The CDR3 region has the DNA TGTGCCAGCAGTGGATCCGGGACACCAACCTACGAGCAGTACTTC. This sequence encodes CASSGSGTPTYEQYF. This chain uses TRBV28 with TRBJ2-7, with TRBD1 as a possible D gene (6 bases). The CDR3 spans 15 residues. Germline V gene lookup returns CDR1 MDHEN and CDR2 SYDVKM. The V gene lost 5 bases and the J gene lost 2 bases, with 16 bases spanning the gap.

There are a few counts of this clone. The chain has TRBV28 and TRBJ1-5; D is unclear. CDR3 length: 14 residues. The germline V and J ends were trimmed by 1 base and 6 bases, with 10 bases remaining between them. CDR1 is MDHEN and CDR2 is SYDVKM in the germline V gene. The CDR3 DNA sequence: TGTGCCAGCAGTTTATATGGTAACGGTCAGCCCCAGCATTTT. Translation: CASSLYGNGQPQHF. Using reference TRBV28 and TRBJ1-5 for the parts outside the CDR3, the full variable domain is DVKVTQSSRYLVKRTGEKVFLECVQDMDHENMFWYRQDPGLGLRLIYFSYDVKMKEKGDIPEGYSVSREKKERFSLILESASTNQTSMYLCASSLYGNGQPQHFGDGTRLSIL.

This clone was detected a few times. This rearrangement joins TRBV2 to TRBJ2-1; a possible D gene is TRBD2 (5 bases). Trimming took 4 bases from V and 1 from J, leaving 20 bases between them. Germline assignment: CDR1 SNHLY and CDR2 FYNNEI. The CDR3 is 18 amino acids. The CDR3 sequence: CASSVGFASRWSYNEQFF. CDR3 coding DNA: TGTGCCAGCAGTGTGGGGTTTGCTAGCCGGTGGTCCTACAATGAGCAGTTCTTC.

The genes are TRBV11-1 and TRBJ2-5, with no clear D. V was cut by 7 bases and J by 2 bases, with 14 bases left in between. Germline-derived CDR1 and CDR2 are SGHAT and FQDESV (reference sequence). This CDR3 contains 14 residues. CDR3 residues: CASTSRDTQETQYF. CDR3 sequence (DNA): TGTGCCAGCACCTCCCGCGACACGCAAGAGACCCAGTACTTC.

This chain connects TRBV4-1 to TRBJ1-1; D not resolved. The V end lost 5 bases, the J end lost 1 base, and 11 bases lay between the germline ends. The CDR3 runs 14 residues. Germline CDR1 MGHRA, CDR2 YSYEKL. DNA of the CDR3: TGCGCCAGCAGCTTAGAACCCCGGAACACTGAAGCTTTCTTT. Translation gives CASSLEPRNTEAFF.

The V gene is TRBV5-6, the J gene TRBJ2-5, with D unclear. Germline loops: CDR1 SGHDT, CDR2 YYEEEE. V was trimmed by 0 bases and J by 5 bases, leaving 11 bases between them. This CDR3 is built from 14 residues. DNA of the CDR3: TGTGCCAGCAGCTTGGACTACTCAAGGGAGACCCAGTACTTC. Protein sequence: CASSLDYSRETQYF.

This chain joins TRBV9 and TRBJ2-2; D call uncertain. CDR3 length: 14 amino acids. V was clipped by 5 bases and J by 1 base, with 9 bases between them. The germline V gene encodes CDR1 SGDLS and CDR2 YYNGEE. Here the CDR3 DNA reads TGTGCCAGCAGTACTCAGCGGAACACCGGGGAGCTGTTTTTT. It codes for CASSTQRNTGELFF. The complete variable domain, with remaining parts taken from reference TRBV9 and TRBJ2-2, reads DSGVTQTPKHLITATGQRVTLRCSPRSGDLSVYWYQQSLDQGLQFLIQYYNGEERAKGNILERFSAQQFPDLHSELNLSSLELGDSALYFCASSTQRNTGELFFGEGSRLTVL.

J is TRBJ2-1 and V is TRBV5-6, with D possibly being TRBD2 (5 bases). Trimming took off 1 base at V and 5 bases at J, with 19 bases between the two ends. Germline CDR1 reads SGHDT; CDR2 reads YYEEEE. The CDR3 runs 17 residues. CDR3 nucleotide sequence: TGTGCCAGCAGCTTGTTTTATAGCGAATCTTTCCACAATGAGCAGTTCTTC. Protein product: CASSLFYSESFHNEQFF.

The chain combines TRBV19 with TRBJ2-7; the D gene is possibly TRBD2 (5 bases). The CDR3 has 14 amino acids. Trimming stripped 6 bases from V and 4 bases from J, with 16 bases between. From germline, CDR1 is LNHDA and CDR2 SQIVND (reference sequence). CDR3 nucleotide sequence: TGTGCCAGTAGCGGGGTCTCCACCAATTACGAGCAGTACTTC. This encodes CASSGVSTNYEQYF.

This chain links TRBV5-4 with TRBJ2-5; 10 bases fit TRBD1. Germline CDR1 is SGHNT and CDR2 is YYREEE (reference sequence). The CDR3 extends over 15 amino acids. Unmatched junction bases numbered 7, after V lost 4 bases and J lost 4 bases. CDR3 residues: CASSRGQGRGETQYF. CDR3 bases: TGTGCCAGCAGCCGGGGACAGGGGAGGGGAGAGACCCAGTACTTC.

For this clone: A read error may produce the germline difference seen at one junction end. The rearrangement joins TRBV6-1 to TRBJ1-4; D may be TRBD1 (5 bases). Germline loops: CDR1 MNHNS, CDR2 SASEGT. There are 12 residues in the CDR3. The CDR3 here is CASSEVVGHQIF. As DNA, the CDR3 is TGTGCCAGCAGTGAAGTAGTCGGACACCAAATCTTT.

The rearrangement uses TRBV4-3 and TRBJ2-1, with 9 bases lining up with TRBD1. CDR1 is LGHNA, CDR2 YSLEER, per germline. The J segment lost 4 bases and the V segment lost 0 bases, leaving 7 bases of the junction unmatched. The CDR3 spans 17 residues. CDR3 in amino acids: CASSQDPGQGRYNEQFF. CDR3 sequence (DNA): TGCGCCAGCAGCCAAGACCCGGGACAGGGAAGGTACAATGAGCAGTTCTTC.

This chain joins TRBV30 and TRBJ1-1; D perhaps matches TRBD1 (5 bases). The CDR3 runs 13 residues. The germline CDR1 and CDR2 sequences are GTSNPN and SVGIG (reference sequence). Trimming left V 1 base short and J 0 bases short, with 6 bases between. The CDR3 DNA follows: TGTGCCTGGAGTGGACAGTTGAACACTGAAGCTTTCTTT. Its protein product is CAWSGQLNTEAFF.

DNA of the CDR3: TGTGCCAGCAGTTTGCATTCCCCCCCTCGGGCTTTCTTT. It yields the protein CASSLHSPPRAFF. This chain joins TRBV28 and TRBJ1-1; unclear D gene. The CDR3 spans 13 residues. Trimming removed 3 bases at V and 11 bases at J, with 16 bases between. Germline V gene sequence: CDR1 MDHEN, CDR2 SYDVKM.

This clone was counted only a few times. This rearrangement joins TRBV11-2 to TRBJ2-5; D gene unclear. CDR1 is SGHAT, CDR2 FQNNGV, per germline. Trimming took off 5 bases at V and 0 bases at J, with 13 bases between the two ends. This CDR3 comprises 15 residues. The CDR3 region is CASSLSGRDQETQYF. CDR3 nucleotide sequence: TGTGCCAGCAGCCTCTCCGGCCGGGACCAAGAGACCCAGTACTTC.

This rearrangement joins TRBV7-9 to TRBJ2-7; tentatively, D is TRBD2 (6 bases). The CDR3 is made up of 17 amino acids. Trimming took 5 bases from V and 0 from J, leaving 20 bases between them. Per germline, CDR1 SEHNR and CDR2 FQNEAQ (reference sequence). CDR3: CASSQGGRRTSSYEQYF. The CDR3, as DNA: TGTGCCAGCAGCCAAGGTGGGAGGAGAACGAGCTCCTACGAGCAGTACTTC.

CDR3 bases: TGTGCCAGCAGCGCGCCCCGGGTGGGCACAGATACGCAGTATTTT. Amino acid sequence: CASSAPRVGTDTQYF. The chain uses TRBV7-9 and TRBJ2-3; D remains unclear. This CDR3 is built from 15 residues. CDR1 is SEHNR, CDR2 FQNEAQ, per germline (reference sequence). V was clipped by 5 bases and J by 1 base, with 13 bases between them.

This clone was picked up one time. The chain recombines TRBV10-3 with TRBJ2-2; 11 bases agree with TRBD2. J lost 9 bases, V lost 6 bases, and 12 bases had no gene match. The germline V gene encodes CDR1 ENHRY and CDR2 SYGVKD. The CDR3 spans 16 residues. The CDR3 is CAIRGLLAGGPRELFF. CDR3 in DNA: TGTGCCATCAGGGGACTTTTAGCGGGAGGGCCCCGGGAGCTGTTTTTT.

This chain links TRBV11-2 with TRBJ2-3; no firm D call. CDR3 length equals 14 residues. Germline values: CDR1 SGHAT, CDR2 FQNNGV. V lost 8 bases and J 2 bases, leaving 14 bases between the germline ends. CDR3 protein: CASGVVGFTDTQYF. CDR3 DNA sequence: TGTGCCAGCGGAGTCGTCGGCTTCACAGATACGCAGTATTTT.

CDR3 in DNA: TGTGCCAGCAGGTCCGACAGCTACAATCAGCCCCAGCATTTT. It specifies CASRSDSYNQPQHF. The V gene is TRBV27, the J gene TRBJ1-5; perhaps TRBD1 as D (5 bases). This CDR3 contains 14 residues. In germline, CDR1 is MNHEY, CDR2 SMNVEV (reference sequence). V was trimmed by 6 bases and J by 3 bases, leaving 12 bases between them.

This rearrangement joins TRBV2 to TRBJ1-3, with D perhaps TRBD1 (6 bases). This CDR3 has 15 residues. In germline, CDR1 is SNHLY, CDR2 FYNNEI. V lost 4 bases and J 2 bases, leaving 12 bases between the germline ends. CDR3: CASSANQGPGNTIYF. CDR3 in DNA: TGTGCCAGCAGTGCGAACCAGGGGCCTGGAAACACCATATATTTT. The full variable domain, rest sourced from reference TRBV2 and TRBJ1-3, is EPEVTQTPSHQVTQMGQEVILRCVPISNHLYFYWYRQILGQKVEFLVSFYNNEISEKSEIFDDQFSVERPDGSNFTLKIRSTKLEDSAMYFCASSANQGPGNTIYFGEGSWLTVV.

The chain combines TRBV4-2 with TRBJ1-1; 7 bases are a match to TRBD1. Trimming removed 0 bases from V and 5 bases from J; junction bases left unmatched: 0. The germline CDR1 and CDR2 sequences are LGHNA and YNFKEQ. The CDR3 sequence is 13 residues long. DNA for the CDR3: TGTGCCAGCAGCCAAGACAGGGGGACTGAAGCTTTCTTT. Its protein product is CASSQDRGTEAFF.

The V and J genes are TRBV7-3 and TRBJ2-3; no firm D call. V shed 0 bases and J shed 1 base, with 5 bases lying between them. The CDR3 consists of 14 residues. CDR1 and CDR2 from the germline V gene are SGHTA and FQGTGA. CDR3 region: CASSLTPGTDTQYF. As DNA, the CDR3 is TGTGCCAGCAGCTTAACGCCAGGCACAGATACGCAGTATTTT. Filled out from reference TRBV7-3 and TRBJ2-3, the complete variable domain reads GAGVSQTPSNKVTEKGKYVELRCDPISGHTALYWYRQSLGQGPEFLIYFQGTGAADDSGLPNDRFFAVRPEGSVSTLKIQRTERGDSAVYLCASSLTPGTDTQYFGPGTRLTVL.

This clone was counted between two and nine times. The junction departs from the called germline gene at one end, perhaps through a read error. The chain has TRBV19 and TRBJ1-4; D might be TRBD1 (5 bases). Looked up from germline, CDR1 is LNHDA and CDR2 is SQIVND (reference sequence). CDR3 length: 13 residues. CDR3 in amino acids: CASMSRANEKLFF. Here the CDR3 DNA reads TGTGCAAGTATGTCCAGGGCGAATGAAAAACTGTTTTTT. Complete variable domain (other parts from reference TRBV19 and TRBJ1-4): DGGITQSPKYLFRKEGQNVTLSCEQNLNHDAMYWYRQDPGQGLRLIYYSQIVNDFQKGDIAEGYSVSREKKESFPLTVTSAQKNPTAFYLCASMSRANEKLFFGSGTQLSVL.

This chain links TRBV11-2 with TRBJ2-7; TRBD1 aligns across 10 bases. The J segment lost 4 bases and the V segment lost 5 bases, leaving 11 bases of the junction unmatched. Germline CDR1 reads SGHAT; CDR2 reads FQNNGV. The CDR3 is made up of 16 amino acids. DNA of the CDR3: TGTGCCAGCAGCCACGAAACCGGGACAGGGGCGTACGAGCAGTACTTC. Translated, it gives CASSHETGTGAYEQYF. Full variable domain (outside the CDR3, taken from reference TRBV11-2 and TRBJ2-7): EAGVAQSPRYKIIEKRQSVAFWCNPISGHATLYWYQQILGQGPKLLIQFQNNGVVDDSQLPKDRFSAERLKGVDSTLKIQPAKLEDSAVYLCASSHETGTGAYEQYFGPGTRLTVT.

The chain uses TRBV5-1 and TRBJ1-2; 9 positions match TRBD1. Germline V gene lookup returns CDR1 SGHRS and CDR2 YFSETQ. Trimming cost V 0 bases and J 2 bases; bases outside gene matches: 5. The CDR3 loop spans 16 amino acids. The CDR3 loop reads CASSLAGDRENYGYTF. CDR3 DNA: TGCGCCAGCAGCTTGGCGGGGGACAGGGAGAACTATGGCTACACCTTC.

The CDR3 DNA is TGTGCCAGCAGCTTAGGCTCAGGGAGGAACGATACGCAGTATTTT. Its protein product is CASSLGSGRNDTQYF. The chain joins TRBV11-2 to TRBJ2-3; D might be TRBD2 (6 bases). The CDR3 extends over 15 amino acids. Per the germline V gene, CDR1 is SGHAT and CDR2 is FQNNGV. Trimming removed 1 base from V and 6 bases from J, with 14 bases in between.

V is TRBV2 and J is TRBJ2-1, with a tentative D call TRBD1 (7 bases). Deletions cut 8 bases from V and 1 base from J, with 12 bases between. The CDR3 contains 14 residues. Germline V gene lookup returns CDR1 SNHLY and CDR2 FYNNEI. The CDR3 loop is CASGGTESYNEQFF. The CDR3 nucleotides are TGTGCCAGCGGCGGGACAGAGTCCTACAATGAGCAGTTCTTC.

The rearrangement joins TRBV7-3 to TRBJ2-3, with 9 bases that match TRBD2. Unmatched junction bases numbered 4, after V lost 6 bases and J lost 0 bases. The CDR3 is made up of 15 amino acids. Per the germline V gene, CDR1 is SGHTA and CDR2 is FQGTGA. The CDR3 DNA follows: TGTGCCAGCAGGGCTAGCGGGATCAGCACAGATACGCAGTATTTT. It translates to CASRASGISTDTQYF.

For the CDR3, the DNA is TGTGCCAGCAGCCACCGGGACAGGGGTTACAATGAGCAGTTCTTC. This sequence encodes CASSHRDRGYNEQFF. This sequence joins TRBV7-9 and TRBJ2-1, with TRBD1 identical over 10 bases. The CDR3 totals 15 residues. Germline values: CDR1 SEHNR, CDR2 FQNEAQ (reference sequence). Unmatched junction bases numbered 5, after V lost 5 bases and J lost 4 bases.

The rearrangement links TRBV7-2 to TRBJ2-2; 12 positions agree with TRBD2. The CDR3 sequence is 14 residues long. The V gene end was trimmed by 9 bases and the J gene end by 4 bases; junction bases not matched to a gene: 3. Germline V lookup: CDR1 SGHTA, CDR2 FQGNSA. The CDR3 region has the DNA TGTGCCAGTGGACTAGCGGGGAGCACCGGGGAGCTGTTTTTT. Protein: CASGLAGSTGELFF.

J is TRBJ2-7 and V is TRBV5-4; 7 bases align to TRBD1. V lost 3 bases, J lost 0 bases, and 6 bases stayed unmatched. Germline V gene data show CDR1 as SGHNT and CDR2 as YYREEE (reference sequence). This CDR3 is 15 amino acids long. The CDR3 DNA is TGTGCCAGCAGCTCCGGACAGGATTCCTCCTACGAGCAGTACTTC. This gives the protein CASSSGQDSSYEQYF.